This TCR beta chain was sequenced for a study of T cell changes during pregnancy in multiple sclerosis (dated by TCRdb to the late 2010s). Concerning the study at large: The study examined how the T cell repertoire changed over the course of pregnancy in women with multiple sclerosis.

On this clone: The specificity of this receptor is unknown. Base-call qualities are not available, and no considerably larger clone is one nucleotide away.

CDR1 and CDR2, per the germline V gene (reference sequence), are SEHNR and FQNEAQ. Compared with germline, V lacks 7 bases and J lacks 1 base; bases without a gene match: 10. The CDR3 runs 15 residues from the cysteine to the phenylalanine. The CDR3 DNA has 45 bases and is translated from base 1. To prepare the library, the immunoSEQ multiplex PCR assay was applied. TCRdb's version of the immuneACCESS table is confined to in-frame rearrangements and falls short of the full clone set. An unresolved V gene accounts for under half of the shortfall where checked; the remainder is of unknown origin. A total of over 55,000 clones appear in this sample, about 88% of them only once. The ten largest clones represent about 2.3% of the sample.

Sequences were derived from peripheral blood, sampled in the first trimester of pregnancy. Recombination joined TRBV7-9 with TRBJ2-7; 7 junctional bases match TRBD1. This clonotype was sampled from a female donor with multiple sclerosis, enrolled in a pregnancy study. The bases read TGTGCCAGCACCGACCGGGACAGCCGATCCTACGAGCAGTACTTC. It specifies CASTDRDSRSYEQYF.